This T cell receptor beta chain was identified during a study of human T cells and chemical hapten exposure. On the study more broadly: Upper-back patch tests with 0.01% DPC were read at 6 days.

A remark on this clonotype: Its antigen is still unknown.

The V end lost 2 bases, the J end lost 7 bases, and 12 bases lay between the germline ends. Per germline, CDR1 MNHEY and CDR2 SVGEGT. The CDR3 is 14 amino acids. Findings and limits, study-wide: Compared to controls, expanded TCRs made significantly more large clusters of similar CDR3s. Donors in the study had alopecia, meaning their immune response may differ from healthy people's.

TCRdb re-analysed the RACE reads in MiXCR, keeping a single row per CDR3 protein. The sample carries a few hundred thousand distinct CDR3 sequences, 5% to 6.5% recorded once. The time point denotes: pre-sensitization, week 0. Treatment specified: therapeutic diphenylcyclopropenone sensitization with weekly scalp DPC. This TCR was sampled from a woman under 30 with alopecia areata. Some clones in this sample may be carry-over from other donors' samples. The specimen was whole blood, collected in connection with sensitization to the hapten diphenylcyclopropenone (DPC). The chain has TRBV6-2 or TRBV6-3 and TRBJ1-5, with D possibly being TRBD1 (5 bases). The CDR3 spells CASSYRQGLQPQHF. The CDR3 nucleotides read TGTGCCAGCAGTTACCGTCAGGGTTTGCAGCCCCAGCATTTT.